This T cell receptor (beta chain) is drawn from a study of blood T cell repertoires in COVID-19. Across the study: From the United States, Italy and Spain came samples of acute and convalescent COVID-19. T cells, B-cell-depleted T cells, or PBMCs provided the cDNA or gDNA that served as material.

Turning to this clone: Germline and junction disagree at one end, which may indicate a read error.

In the original workflow: Amplified reference gene primers provided the basis for estimating nucleated cell counts. Sequenced by immunoSEQ multiplex PCR; TCRdb stores in-frame clones only, minus some. The V and J calls and the clone size are those of that table, but D and trimming were determined from the DNA. Of more than 200,000 clones detected, 88% appear once; the ten largest clones hold less than 3.5%. Germline values: CDR1 SEHNR, CDR2 FQNEAQ (reference sequence). This CDR3 contains 16 residues. The sequence was obtained from a woman aged 55-69 years with acute or convalescent COVID-19. This rearrangement joins TRBV7-9 to TRBJ1-3; 8 positions match TRBD1. The sample comprised peripheral blood. Here the CDR3 DNA reads TGTGCCAGCAGTTTAGGAGGACAGGGCTCTGGAAACACCATATATTTT. Translation: CASSLGGQGSGNTIYF.